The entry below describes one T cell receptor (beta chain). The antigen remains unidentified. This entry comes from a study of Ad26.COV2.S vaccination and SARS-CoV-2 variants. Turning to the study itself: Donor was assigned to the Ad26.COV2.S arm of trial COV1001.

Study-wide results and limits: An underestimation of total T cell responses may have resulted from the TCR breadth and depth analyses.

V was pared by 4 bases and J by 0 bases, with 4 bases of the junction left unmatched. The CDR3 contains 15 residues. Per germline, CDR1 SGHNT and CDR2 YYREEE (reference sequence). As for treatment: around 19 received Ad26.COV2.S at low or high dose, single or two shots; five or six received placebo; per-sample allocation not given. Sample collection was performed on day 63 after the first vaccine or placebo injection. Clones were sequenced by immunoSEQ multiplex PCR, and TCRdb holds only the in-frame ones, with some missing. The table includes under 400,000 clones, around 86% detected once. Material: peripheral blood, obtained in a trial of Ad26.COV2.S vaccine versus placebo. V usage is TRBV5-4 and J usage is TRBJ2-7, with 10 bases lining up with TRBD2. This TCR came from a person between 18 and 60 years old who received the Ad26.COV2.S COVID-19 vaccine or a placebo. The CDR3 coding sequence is TGTGCCAGCAGCGCATCTAGCGGGAGCTCCTACGAGCAGTACTTC. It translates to CASSASSGSSYEQYF.